The 20 T cell receptor beta chains presented below share a single source sample, sequenced in a study of cytomegalovirus exposure and HLA in healthy donors. PCR was performed using 60 Vbeta and 13 Jbeta primers. Assay: immunoSEQ multiplex PCR; the TCRdb copy retains only in-frame clones and omits some. The data contain about 95,000 clones, around 86% of them seen just once; the ten biggest clones take up about 3.9%. Sequenced input: PBMCs. These receptors all stem from a woman between 70 and 85 years old in good health and CMV-seropositive.

The rearrangement links TRBV6-5 to TRBJ1-2; D call uncertain. V was trimmed by 2 bases and J by 8 bases, leaving 9 bases between them. Germline CDR1 is MNHEY and CDR2 is SVGAGI. The CDR3 length is 12 residues. The CDR3 DNA sequence: TGTGCCAGCAGTTACGGAGAATGGGGCTACACCTTC. This sequence encodes CASSYGEWGYTF.

The genes are TRBV7-2 and TRBJ1-2, with 8 bases lining up with TRBD1. Germline V gene sequence: CDR1 SGHTA, CDR2 FQGNSA. The J segment lost 5 bases and the V segment lost 0 bases, leaving 5 bases of the junction unmatched. The CDR3 covers 15 residues. The CDR3 bases are TGTGCCAGCAGCTTAGCGCATAGGACAGGGTATGGCTACACCTTC. Translation gives CASSLAHRTGYGYTF.

The chain uses TRBV19 and TRBJ2-5; D might be TRBD1 (6 bases). The DNA matches TRBJ2-7 better at its end, which makes the J call doubtful. The germline gives CDR1 LNHDA, CDR2 SQIVND (reference sequence). The length of the CDR3 is 17 residues. In DNA form, the CDR3 reads TGTGCCAGTAGTCTATCTGGGGCAGGGCAGGGGTCGGACGAGCAGTACTTC. It translates to CASSLSGAGQGSDEQYF.

This chain links TRBV7-2 with TRBJ2-5; TRBD1 matches at 8 bases. The V segment lost 5 bases and the J segment 4 bases; nucleotides outside the gene matches: 9. CDR1 and CDR2 (germline): SGHTA, FQGNSA. CDR3 length: 15 amino acids. In DNA, the CDR3 is TGTGCCAGCAGCCCGCGGCGGGACAGGTTAGAGACCCAGTACTTC. Its translation: CASSPRRDRLETQYF.

V usage is TRBV6-6 and J usage is TRBJ2-5, with D unresolved. The CDR3 totals 13 residues. The germline V gene has CDR1 MNHNY and CDR2 SVGAGI (reference sequence). V lost 0 bases and J lost 5, with 7 bases in between. The DNA of the CDR3 is TGTGCCAGCAGTTACTCGCGCCGGGAGACCCAGTACTTC. Translated, it gives CASSYSRRETQYF.

In its sample, this clone was seen once. The V call is TRBV5-4, the J call TRBJ2-5; the D gene is possibly TRBD2 (6 bases). This CDR3 is 15 amino acids long. The V end was cut by 4 bases, the J end by 5 bases, with 18 bases between. The germline gives CDR1 SGHNT, CDR2 YYREEE (reference sequence). CDR3 amino acids: CASSRRAPSGETQYF. The CDR3 nucleotides read TGTGCCAGCAGCCGCCGGGCCCCAAGCGGGGAGACCCAGTACTTC.

The genes are TRBV5-1 and TRBJ1-2; D perhaps matches TRBD1 (6 bases). With 0 bases removed from V and 0 bases from J, the gap between germline ends came to 9 bases. CDR3 length: 15 amino acids. Per the germline V gene, CDR1 is SGHRS and CDR2 is YFSETQ. The CDR3 DNA reads TGCGCCAGCAGCTTGGATACAGGGTCTAACTATGGCTACACCTTC. Encoded protein: CASSLDTGSNYGYTF.

This chain links TRBV19 with TRBJ1-5; no definite D call. This CDR3 has 15 residues. The germline gives CDR1 LNHDA, CDR2 SQIVND (reference sequence). The CDR3 here is CGSSGYDYSNQPQHF. The CDR3 DNA follows: TGTGGCTCTTCAGGCTACGATTATAGCAATCAGCCCCAGCATTTT.

J is TRBJ1-2 and V is TRBV2; D gene unclear. CDR3 length equals 15 residues. With 6 bases removed from V and 0 bases from J, the gap between germline ends came to 14 bases. From germline, CDR1 is SNHLY and CDR2 FYNNEI. CDR3 sequence reads: CASRSPEGANYGYTF. The CDR3 coding sequence is TGTGCCAGCAGATCTCCCGAGGGCGCTAACTATGGCTACACCTTC.

The chain combines TRBV6-5 with TRBJ2-1; 7 nucleotides align to TRBD1. V trimming: 8 bases; J trimming: 0 bases; junction bases outside the gene matches: 4. CDR1 is MNHEY and CDR2 is SVGAGI in the germline V gene. This CDR3 region has 14 residues. This CDR3 is CASRTGSSYNEQFF. CDR3 nucleotide sequence: TGTGCCAGCCGGACAGGTAGCTCCTACAATGAGCAGTTCTTC.

The chain carries TRBV7-9 and TRBJ2-5, with 7 bases that match TRBD1. The CDR3 consists of 15 residues. Trimming cost V 1 base and J 3 bases; bases outside gene matches: 5. Per germline, CDR1 SEHNR and CDR2 FQNEAQ (reference sequence). This CDR3 is CASSLGDRVEETQYF. For the CDR3, the DNA is TGTGCCAGCAGCTTAGGCGACAGGGTTGAAGAGACCCAGTACTTC.

This clone was picked up a small number of times. The chain recombines TRBV29-1 with TRBJ2-7; D is unclear. The CDR3 extends over 13 amino acids. Looked up from germline, CDR1 is SQVTM and CDR2 is ANQGSEA. Trimming pared 5 bases from V and 2 bases from J, leaving 13 bases between. The CDR3 protein is CSVNTNPTYEQYF. CDR3 bases: TGCAGCGTTAACACAAATCCAACCTACGAGCAGTACTTC.

This clone has just one count. The chain joins TRBV4-1 to TRBJ2-5; TRBD1 aligns across 10 bases. The last part of the DNA fits TRBJ2-7 better; the J call may be wrong. This CDR3 region has 17 residues. From germline, CDR1 is MGHRA and CDR2 YSYEKL. CDR3 amino acids: CASSQEVKGQGIYEQYF. CDR3 coding DNA: TGCGCCAGCAGCCAAGAGGTAAAGGGACAGGGGATTTACGAGCAGTACTTC.

This clone occurred once. The chain combines TRBV6-1 with TRBJ2-3, with D possibly matching TRBD1 (6 bases). CDR1 is MNHNS and CDR2 is SASEGT in the germline V gene. CDR3 length equals 13 residues. Between the trimmed V and J ends, which lost 7 bases and 1 base, there was a span of 9 bases. The DNA for the CDR3 is TGTGCCAGCAAGAAGGGGGGCACAGATACGCAGTATTTT. Translated, it gives CASKKGGTDTQYF.

This clone was observed a handful of times. The V call is TRBV2, the J call TRBJ1-1, with 8 bases matching TRBD1. The junction had 6 bases not matched to a gene; V was cut back by 7 bases and J by 2 bases. The CDR3 runs to 14 residues. The V gene's germline CDR1 is SNHLY and CDR2 FYNNEI. The CDR3 DNA is TGTGCCAGCATCCTGACAGGGGCTAACACTGAAGCTTTCTTT. Translating gives CASILTGANTEAFF. Drawing the rest from reference TRBV2 and TRBJ1-1, the complete variable domain is EPEVTQTPSHQVTQMGQEVILRCVPISNHLYFYWYRQILGQKVEFLVSFYNNEISEKSEIFDDQFSVERPDGSNFTLKIRSTKLEDSAMYFCASILTGANTEAFFGQGTRLTVV.

The CDR3 here is CASSILAGRNTGELFF. DNA for the CDR3: TGTGCCAGCAGCATACTAGCGGGAAGGAACACCGGGGAGCTGTTTTTT. This chain connects TRBV7-8 to TRBJ2-2; 10 bases agree with TRBD2. This CDR3 is built from 16 residues. CDR1 SGHVS and CDR2 FQNEAQ come from the germline V gene. V gave up 5 bases and J gave up 1 base; unmatched junction bases: 4.

The chain recombines TRBV28 with TRBJ1-2; 8 bases match TRBD1. The V segment lost 5 bases and the J segment 0 bases; nucleotides outside the gene matches: 5. CDR3 length equals 15 residues. Germline values: CDR1 MDHEN, CDR2 SYDVKM. CDR3 sequence (DNA): TGTGCCAGCAGTACTCAGGGGGCATCTAACTATGGCTACACCTTC. It is translated as CASSTQGASNYGYTF.

With regard to this clone: Additional DNA sequences in this sample encode the identical CDR3. V gene TRBV19 combines with J gene TRBJ1-2, with D possibly TRBD1 on 5 matching bases. The V end lost 5 bases, the J end lost 2 bases, and 12 bases lay between the germline ends. This CDR3 has 14 amino acids. Germline assignment: CDR1 LNHDA and CDR2 SQIVND (reference sequence). This CDR3 is CASSPSGVNYGYTF. In DNA, the CDR3 is TGTGCCAGTAGTCCTTCGGGGGTGAACTATGGCTACACCTTC.

The chain combines TRBV6-5 with TRBJ1-2; maybe TRBD1 (5 bases). The CDR3 spans 11 residues. Germline values: CDR1 MNHEY, CDR2 SVGAGI. With 8 bases removed from V and 8 bases from J, the gap between germline ends came to 12 bases. The CDR3 protein is CASGGGFGYTF. DNA of the CDR3: TGTGCCAGCGGGGGAGGTTTCGGCTACACCTTC.

The CDR3 nucleotides are TGTGCCAGCAGTGAGGGGGGGACAGGGGCCTACGAGCAGTACTTC. Translating gives CASSEGGTGAYEQYF. The chain combines TRBV2 with TRBJ2-7; 10 bases fit TRBD1. The length of the CDR3 is 15 residues. J was trimmed by 2 bases and V by 3 bases; bases with no gene match: 4. CDR1 is SNHLY and CDR2 is FYNNEI in the germline V gene.